A single sample is the source of the 10 T cell receptor beta chains below, sequenced in a study of blood T cells in healthy people across ages. The authors ran a second PCR of 7 to 11 cycles using a sample-barcoded 5' primer and a J-beta primer mix. TCRdb used MiXCR to reprocess the 5' RACE reads, holding one entry per CDR3 protein. The sample carries about 650,000 distinct CDR3 sequences, about 34% recorded once. Sequencing was performed on blood. The receptors were gathered from a woman of 80 years or more in good health.

The chain combines TRBV5-1 with TRBJ2-3; D possibly matches TRBD1 or TRBD2 (5 bases each). Per the germline V gene, CDR1 is SGHRS and CDR2 is YFSETQ. This CDR3 is built from 17 residues. V was pared by 7 bases and J by 2 bases, with 23 bases between. CDR3 DNA sequence: TGCGCCAGCCTTCGAACATTGGGCTGGGGACCCACAGATACGCAGTATTTT. Protein product: CASLRTLGWGPTDTQYF. The whole variable domain, filled in from reference TRBV5-1 and TRBJ2-3, reads KAGVTQTPRYLIKTRGQQVTLSCSPISGHRSVSWYQQTPGQGLQFLFEYFSETQRNKGNFPGRFSGRQFSNSRSEMNVSTLELGDSALYLCASLRTLGWGPTDTQYFGPGTRLTVL.

V usage is TRBV5-5 and J usage is TRBJ1-1; D gene uncertain. CDR1 SGHKS and CDR2 YYEKEE come from the germline V gene (reference sequence). This CDR3 spans 14 amino acids. Between the trimmed V and J ends, which lost 0 bases and 5 bases, there was a span of 11 bases. The CDR3 here is CASSLVFSGTEAFF. DNA of the CDR3: TGTGCCAGCAGCTTGGTTTTCAGTGGGACTGAAGCTTTCTTT.

This chain links TRBV12-3 or TRBV12-4 with TRBJ1-5; possibly TRBD1 for D (5 bases). The ends were cut back, 0 bases at V and 11 bases at J, with 14 bases in the middle. The CDR3 runs 14 residues. CDR3 amino acids: CASSLAEGWGAQHF. The CDR3, as DNA: TGTGCCAGCAGTTTAGCGGAGGGGTGGGGAGCCCAGCATTTT.

This clonotype was seen at least ten times. The rearrangement uses TRBV29-1 and TRBJ1-2; 9 nucleotides align to TRBD1. This CDR3 is 14 amino acids long. CDR1 and CDR2 from the germline V gene are SQVTM and ANQGSEA. V was pared by 1 base and J by 7 bases, with 7 bases of the junction left unmatched. CDR3 nucleotides: TGCAGCGTTGAAGGGAGCCGGGACAGGGTTGGCTACACCTTC. Its translation is CSVEGSRDRVGYTF.

This chain connects TRBV29-1 to TRBJ2-6, with TRBD1 as a possible D gene (6 bases). Trimming took off 3 bases at V and 2 bases at J, with 17 bases between the two ends. Per the germline V gene, CDR1 is SQVTM and CDR2 is ANQGSEA. The CDR3 runs 17 residues. The CDR3 sequence is CSVEPSQGLAGANVLTF. The CDR3, as DNA: TGCAGCGTTGAGCCATCACAGGGTTTAGCTGGGGCCAACGTCCTGACTTTC.

This clonotype was seen repeatedly, ten times or more. The chain uses TRBV29-1 and TRBJ1-2; D not certain. This CDR3 has 12 residues. Trimming shortened V by 7 bases and J by 4 bases, and 13 bases separated the two germline ends. Germline V gives CDR1 SQVTM, CDR2 ANQGSEA. The chain's CDR3 is CSAKGTLYGYTF. CDR3 nucleotides: TGCAGCGCTAAAGGAACTCTCTATGGCTACACCTTC.

This sequence joins TRBV7-3 and TRBJ2-7, with D possibly TRBD2 on 6 matching bases. The V end lost 1 base, the J end lost 3 bases, and 10 bases lay between the germline ends. Germline loops: CDR1 SGHTA, CDR2 FQGTGA. The CDR3 extends over 14 amino acids. The CDR3 is CASSLIGGSYEQYF. The DNA for the CDR3 is TGTGCCAGCAGCTTAATCGGGGGAAGCTACGAGCAGTACTTC.

The table lists this clonotype with many counts. V is TRBV6-5 and J is TRBJ1-6; tentatively, D is TRBD1 (6 bases). V shed 6 bases and J shed 7 bases, with 19 bases lying between them. Germline loops: CDR1 MNHEY, CDR2 SVGAGI. This CDR3 region has 16 residues. The CDR3, as DNA: TGTGCCAGCAGCTCGACAGGCAGGCGGTTGAATTCACCCCTCCACTTT. This sequence encodes CASSSTGRRLNSPLHF.

The rearrangement joins TRBV3-1 to TRBJ1-5; D gene unclear. Germline V gives CDR1 LGHDT, CDR2 YNNKEL (reference sequence). V lost 4 bases and J 0 bases, leaving 10 bases between the germline ends. The CDR3 totals 15 residues. The CDR3 sequence is CASSPTTYSNQPQHF. DNA for the CDR3: TGTGCCAGCAGCCCAACGACGTATAGCAATCAGCCCCAGCATTTT.

In regard to this clonotype: A single base separates this from a much larger clone, so it may be a read error. The V and J genes are TRBV11-2 and TRBJ1-2; 11 nucleotides align to TRBD1. Germline V CDR1 and CDR2: SGHAT, FQNNGV. This CDR3 has 16 amino acids. This CDR3 is CAGSLADRTGGSGYTF. The CDR3 DNA follows: TGTGCCGGCAGCTTAGCCGACAGGACAGGGGGCAGTGGCTACACCTTC.